This T cell receptor (beta chain) was recovered during a study of blood T cell repertoires in COVID-19. The wider study: The United States, Italy and Spain were the sources of the acute and convalescent COVID-19 samples. PBMCs, B-cell-depleted T cells, or T cells were the source of the cDNA or gDNA that made up the material.

Original handling: The authors estimated nucleated cell counts from reference gene primer amplification. Here immunoSEQ multiplex PCR was the method, and the copy in TCRdb shows in-frame clones only, minus some. V and J calls plus clone size are reproduced from that table; the DNA served to infer D and trimming. The table lists some 130,000 clones, about 89% of them singletons. The CDR3 length is 16 residues. Trimming shortened V by 1 base and J by 2 bases, and 12 bases separated the two germline ends. Germline V lookup: CDR1 LGHNA, CDR2 YSLEER. This receptor was identified in a man aged 55-75 years with active or convalescent COVID-19. Sequencing was performed on peripheral blood. The V gene is TRBV4-3, the J gene TRBJ2-1, with D perhaps matching TRBD2 (7 bases). CDR3 amino acids: CASSQGGGAAYNEQFF. CDR3 DNA sequence: TGCGCCAGCAGCCAAGGTGGGGGGGCGGCCTACAATGAGCAGTTCTTC.